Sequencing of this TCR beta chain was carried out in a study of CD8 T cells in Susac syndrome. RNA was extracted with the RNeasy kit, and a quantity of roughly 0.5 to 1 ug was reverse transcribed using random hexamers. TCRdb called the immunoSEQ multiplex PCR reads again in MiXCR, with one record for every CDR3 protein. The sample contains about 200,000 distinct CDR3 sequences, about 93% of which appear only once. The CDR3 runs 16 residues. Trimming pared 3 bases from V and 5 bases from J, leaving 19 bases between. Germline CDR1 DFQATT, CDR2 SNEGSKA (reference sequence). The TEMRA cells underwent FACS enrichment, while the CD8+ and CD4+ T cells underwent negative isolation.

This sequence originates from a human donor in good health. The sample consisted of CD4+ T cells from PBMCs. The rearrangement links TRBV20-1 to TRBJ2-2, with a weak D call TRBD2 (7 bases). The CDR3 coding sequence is TGCAGTGCTAGGACGGGGGGCGGGGGCTGGACCGGGGAGCTGTTTTTT. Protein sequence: CSARTGGGGWTGELFF.